A single sample gave rise to the 12 T cell receptor beta chains below, sequenced in a study of blood T cell repertoires in COVID-19. Here immunoSEQ multiplex PCR was the method, and the copy in TCRdb shows in-frame clones only, minus some. The sample includes hundreds of thousands of clones, 80% to 90% seen only once; the top ten take over 9.5%. The source material was peripheral blood. Source of these receptors: a woman of 80 years or more with acute or convalescent COVID-19.

The chain joins TRBV6-6 to TRBJ1-6, with 7 nucleotides matching TRBD1. CDR1 is MNHNY, CDR2 SVGAGI, per germline (reference sequence). After removal of 2 bases from V and 8 bases from J, the junction contained 6 bases not matched to a gene. This CDR3 is 15 amino acids long. Written as DNA, the CDR3 is TGTGCCAGCAGTTACGGAAACAGGGGTGATTCACCCCTCCACTTT. Its translation is CASSYGNRGDSPLHF.

This clone was counted a few times. The V and J genes are TRBV4-2 and TRBJ1-5; 7 nucleotides agree with TRBD1. The CDR3 consists of 14 residues. Trimming cost V 4 bases and J 3 bases; bases outside gene matches: 3. Per the germline V gene, CDR1 is LGHNA and CDR2 is YNFKEQ. In nucleotides, the CDR3 is TGTGCCAGCAGCCTCGGGACAGACAATCAGCCCCAGCATTTT. Amino acid sequence: CASSLGTDNQPQHF.

This clone showed up just once. The rearrangement links TRBV6-4 to TRBJ1-6; a weak D match, TRBD1 (5 bases). The ends were cut back, 8 bases at V and 4 bases at J, with 9 bases in the middle. The CDR3 contains 13 residues. The germline gives CDR1 MRHNA, CDR2 SNTAGT. The CDR3 sequence: CASSTEYNSPLHF. The CDR3 bases are TGTGCCAGCTCGACAGAATATAATTCACCCCTCCACTTT.

This chain joins TRBV7-9 and TRBJ2-7; 7 bases match TRBD1. The CDR3 extends over 14 amino acids. V shed 6 bases, J shed 3 bases, and the junction held 8 bases outside the gene matches. Per germline, CDR1 SEHNR and CDR2 FQNEAQ (reference sequence). This CDR3 is CASSFPGGVYEQYF. DNA for the CDR3: TGTGCCAGCAGTTTCCCAGGGGGAGTCTACGAGCAGTACTTC.

V gene TRBV27 combines with J gene TRBJ2-1; the D gene is possibly TRBD1 (6 bases). The CDR3 runs to 13 residues. Germline V CDR1 and CDR2: MNHEY, SMNVEV (reference sequence). V was cut by 5 bases and J by 8 bases, with 13 bases left in between. The CDR3 spells CASSLQGEHEQFF. For the CDR3, the DNA is TGTGCCAGCAGTCTACAGGGAGAGCATGAGCAGTTCTTC.

The chain employs TRBV7-2 and TRBJ2-1, with 7 bases aligning to TRBD2. Trimming at V came to 4 bases and at J to 3 bases, leaving 3 bases not matched to a gene. CDR3 size: 14 residues. Germline-derived CDR1 and CDR2 are SGHTA and FQGNSA. The DNA for the CDR3 is TGTGCCAGCAGCTCCCCGGGGGGCTACAATGAGCAGTTCTTC. This codes for CASSSPGGYNEQFF.

This clone is a singleton in its sample. The V call is TRBV10-3, the J call TRBJ2-3, with 11 bases aligning to TRBD2. The CDR3 covers 15 residues. V dropped 5 bases and J dropped 2; count of bases not matched to a gene: 3. Germline CDR1 is ENHRY and CDR2 is SYGVKD. The CDR3 sequence: CAISPTSGITDTQYF. In DNA, the CDR3 is TGTGCCATCAGTCCGACTAGCGGGATCACAGATACGCAGTATTTT.

This clone was observed a handful of times. The J gene is TRBJ2-5, the V gene TRBV6-1, with TRBD2 matching 9 bases. This CDR3 region has 16 residues. The V gene end was trimmed by 2 bases and the J gene end by 2 bases; junction bases not matched to a gene: 6. Germline CDR1 and CDR2: MNHNS and SASEGT. CDR3 coding DNA: TGTGCCAGCAGTGAACTCAGCGGGGGGCCTCAAGAGACCCAGTACTTC. Translating it yields CASSELSGGPQETQYF.

The chain combines TRBV6-5 with TRBJ1-4; D remains ambiguous. Germline V lookup: CDR1 MNHEY, CDR2 SVGAGI. This CDR3 is 14 amino acids long. V dropped 8 bases and J dropped 0 bases, with 10 bases sitting between them. CDR3 loop: CASGDGTTNEKLFF. The CDR3 nucleotides are TGTGCCAGCGGCGACGGGACAACTAATGAAAAACTGTTTTTT.

V usage is TRBV5-4 and J usage is TRBJ2-1; 8 bases line up with TRBD2. The CDR3 has 16 amino acids. Per the germline V gene, CDR1 is SGHNT and CDR2 is YYREEE (reference sequence). Trimming removed 4 bases from V and 4 bases from J; junction bases left unmatched: 10. Here the CDR3 reads CASSHTLAAGYNEQFF. The CDR3 nucleotides read TGTGCCAGCAGCCACACACTAGCGGCAGGATACAATGAGCAGTTCTTC.

The V gene is TRBV6-5, the J gene TRBJ1-2; 10 nucleotides line up with TRBD1. The CDR3 has 16 amino acids. Germline CDR1 MNHEY, CDR2 SVGAGI. J was trimmed by 4 bases and V by 2 bases; bases with no gene match: 7. CDR3 bases: TGTGCCAGCAGTTACGGGACAGGGGCGGGAGGCTATGGCTACACCTTC. This encodes CASSYGTGAGGYGYTF.

V gene TRBV9 combines with J gene TRBJ2-3; 7 bases fit TRBD1. The CDR3 is 15 amino acids. V trimming: 6 bases; J trimming: 0 bases; junction bases outside the gene matches: 7. Germline CDR1 and CDR2: SGDLS and YYNGEE. CDR3 sequence reads: CASTRGPSSTDTQYF. CDR3 nucleotides: TGTGCCAGCACGAGGGGGCCGTCTAGCACAGATACGCAGTATTTT. Full variable domain (rest looked up from reference TRBV9 and TRBJ2-3): DSGVTQTPKHLITATGQRVTLRCSPRSGDLSVYWYQQSLDQGLQFLIQYYNGEERAKGNILERFSAQQFPDLHSELNLSSLELGDSALYFCASTRGPSSTDTQYFGPGTRLTVL.